This T cell receptor beta chain is from a study of T cells in localized non-small cell lung cancer. This CDR3 spans 15 amino acids. Germline V gene sequence: CDR1 SGHDT, CDR2 YYEEEE. J gave up 0 bases and V 3 bases, and 5 bases lay outside the gene matches. The study's findings and limits: Longer overall survival was linked to higher blood T cell density. Sequencing was limited to one tumor region, leaving the possibility of heterogeneity open.

On this clone: Its antigen is currently unknown.

The assay was immunoSEQ multiplex PCR, and TCRdb's table has in-frame clones only and misses some. The table lists 25,000 to 35,000 clones, 94% of them singletons. The receptor was derived from a woman between 40 and 69 years old with stage I lung adenocarcinoma. The sample consisted of peripheral blood, taken before any cancer treatment. The chain combines TRBV5-6 with TRBJ2-7, with 8 bases lining up with TRBD1. CDR3: CASSYGQGGSYEQYF. The CDR3 DNA reads as TGTGCCAGCAGCTATGGACAGGGAGGCTCCTACGAGCAGTACTTC.